A selection of T cell receptor beta chains follows, all from one sample in a study of T cells after yellow fever vaccination. TCRdb recomputed calls from the 5' RACE reads with MiXCR, one row per CDR3 protein. The table has about 400,000 distinct CDR3 sequences, 6.2% seen once. Sequenced here: PBMCs, sampled 5 days after the yellow fever booster vaccination. These receptors were obtained from a man aged 25-45 years who received the YFV17D yellow fever vaccine. Each CDR3 is given with its conserved first and last residue. Each record gives: D gene, clone size, J gene, V gene, CDR3 DNA, CDR3 protein. The D gene is left open where the match is weak. Where a row states a size, it is once, few, many or the class of an expanded clone; other rows omit it.

>-|-|TRBJ2-7|TRBV5-1
TGCGCCAGCAGCCCCGGGACTGTGTTATCCTACGAGCAGTACTTC
CASSPGTVLSYEQYF
>TRBD1|few|TRBJ1-2|TRBV7-2
TGTGCCAGCAGCTTAGCACGGACAGGGTTAGGCTATGGCTACACCTTC
CASSLARTGLGYGYTF
>-|-|TRBJ1-1|TRBV20-1
TGCAGTGCCAGACCGTGGGGCGGCACTGAAGCTTTCTTT
CSARPWGGTEAFF
>-|-|TRBJ2-6|TRBV3-1
TGTGCCAGCAGCCACTCCCGGGGACTCCAGGTTAACGTCCTGACTTTC
CASSHSRGLQVNVLTF
>-|few|TRBJ2-7|TRBV3-1
TGTGCCAGCAGCCACCTCACAGGGACCTACGAGCAGTACTTC
CASSHLTGTYEQYF
>-|few|TRBJ2-1|TRBV4-3
TGCGCCAGCAGCCAAGATGTCGGCCTGGGGTTTTACAATGAGCAGTTCTTC
CASSQDVGLGFYNEQFF
>TRBD2|few|TRBJ2-5|TRBV4-3
TGCGCCAGCAGCCAAGGTCGCGGGAGGGCCCCGGAGACCCAGTACTTC
CASSQGRGRAPETQYF
>TRBD1|-|TRBJ2-1|TRBV7-2
TGTGCCAGCAGCCCTACAAGGGACAGCCACAATGAGCAGTTCTTC
CASSPTRDSHNEQFF
>-|few|TRBJ1-5|TRBV19
TGTGCCAGTAGTGCCCGCACGGGCAGTTACTATCAGCCCCAGCATTTT
CASSARTGSYYQPQHF
>TRBD1|many|TRBJ1-1|TRBV3-1
TGTGCCAGCAGCCAGAGACAGGGGAGCACTGAAGCTTTCTTT
CASSQRQGSTEAFF
>TRBD2|-|TRBJ2-3|TRBV7-2
TGTGCCAGCAGCTTAGCGTTCGCACTAGCGGAAAGAAATACGCAGTATTTT
CASSLAFALAERNTQYF